Each of the 18 T cell receptor beta chains below was sequenced from the same sample in a study of T cells in Graves' hyperthyroidism and ophthalmopathy. RNA transcripts provided the source from which TCR beta CDR3 regions were amplified. TCR CDR3 underwent first-round RT-PCR with the HTBI primer set. TCRdb recomputed calls from the multiplex PCR reads with MiXCR, one row per CDR3 protein. The table shows some 690,000 distinct CDR3 sequences, with roughly a sixth occurring only once. Sequencing was performed on blood. The receptors derive from a man aged 50 or older with Graves' hyperthyroidism.

This clonotype has just a few counts. The J gene is TRBJ1-1, the V gene TRBV20-1, with a tentative D call TRBD1 (6 bases). There are 12 residues in the CDR3. Trimming took 3 bases from V and 5 from J, leaving 10 bases between them. Germline V gene data show CDR1 as DFQATT and CDR2 as SNEGSKA (reference sequence). CDR3 DNA: TGCAGTGCTAGGCCACAGGGAACTGAAGCTTTCTTT. The encoded protein is CSARPQGTEAFF.

In this sample, this clonotype turned up many times. The chain carries TRBV6-1 and TRBJ1-2; D might be TRBD1 (5 bases). Trimming removed 6 bases from V and 3 bases from J, with 11 bases in between. Germline assignment: CDR1 MNHNS and CDR2 SASEGT. The CDR3 runs 13 residues. CDR3 region: CASRDTAYYGYTF. The DNA of the CDR3 is TGTGCCAGCAGGGACACAGCCTACTATGGCTACACCTTC.

The chain links TRBV9 to TRBJ2-1; 8 bases agree with TRBD2. Trimming at V came to 3 bases and at J to 8 bases, leaving 16 bases not matched to a gene. Germline assignment: CDR1 SGDLS and CDR2 YYNGEE. The CDR3 length is 17 residues. CDR3 loop: CASSASVAGRSWDEQFF. CDR3 coding DNA: TGTGCCAGCAGCGCCTCCGTAGCGGGAAGATCTTGGGATGAGCAGTTCTTC.

This clonotype was seen more than once but under ten times. This chain uses TRBV28 with TRBJ1-2, with D possibly matching TRBD1 (5 bases). The CDR3 sequence is 13 residues long. With 1 base removed from V and 6 bases from J, the gap between germline ends came to 9 bases. Germline CDR1 MDHEN, CDR2 SYDVKM. The CDR3 DNA follows: TGTGCCAGCAGTTTATATCGAGGGGATGGCTACACCTTC. This gives the protein CASSLYRGDGYTF.

This clonotype has only a few counts. The CDR3 nucleotides read TGTGCCAGCAGCTTAGGGGTCCCCACAGATACGCAGTATTTT. Its protein is CASSLGVPTDTQYF. This rearrangement joins TRBV7-3 to TRBJ2-3; no reliable D call. The CDR3 covers 14 residues. Germline lookup yields CDR1 SGHTA and CDR2 FQGTGA. The V end was cut by 2 bases, the J end by 2 bases, with 8 bases between.

This clonotype was picked up a small number of times. The chain couples TRBV7-9 to TRBJ1-4, with a possible D match to TRBD1 (6 bases). The CDR3 is 14 amino acids. V lost 6 bases, J lost 7 bases, and 15 bases lay in between. CDR1 SEHNR and CDR2 FQNEAQ come from the germline V gene (reference sequence). The CDR3 coding sequence is TGTGCCAGCAGTAATAGGGGGTCCGCTGAAAAACTGTTTTTT. The encoded protein is CASSNRGSAEKLFF. Variable domain in full (rest from reference TRBV7-9 and TRBJ1-4): DTGVSQNPRHKITKRGQNVTFRCDPISEHNRLYWYRQTLGQGPEFLTYFQNEAQLEKSRLLSDRFSAERPKGSFSTLEIQRTEQGDSAMYLCASSNRGSAEKLFFGSGTQLSVL.

J is TRBJ2-7 and V is TRBV6-2 or TRBV6-3; a possible D gene is TRBD1 (6 bases). The ends were cut back, 7 bases at V and 6 bases at J, with 16 bases in the middle. The CDR3 is made up of 13 amino acids. Germline V gene data show CDR1 as MNHEY and CDR2 as SVGEGT. The DNA for the CDR3 is TGTGCCAGCATCTTCGCAGGGGAATCCGAGCAGTACTTC. The encoded protein is CASIFAGESEQYF.

This chain uses TRBV19 with TRBJ2-1; TRBD2 aligns across 11 bases. The junction had 4 bases not matched to a gene; V was cut back by 3 bases and J by 0 bases. This CDR3 has 17 residues. Germline loops: CDR1 LNHDA, CDR2 SQIVND (reference sequence). The CDR3 loop reads CASSILAGGLSYNEQFF. The CDR3 region has the DNA TGTGCCAGTAGTATTCTAGCGGGAGGCCTCTCCTACAATGAGCAGTTCTTC.

This clonotype was observed a few times. V usage is TRBV11-2 and J usage is TRBJ2-7, with 8 bases aligning to TRBD1. The germline CDR1 and CDR2 sequences are SGHAT and FQNNGV. With V trimmed by 6 bases and J by 4 bases, 11 bases remained unmatched. The CDR3 runs 15 residues. The CDR3 sequence: CASSILPTGVYEQYF. The CDR3 nucleotides read TGTGCCAGCAGTATCCTCCCGACAGGGGTATACGAGCAGTACTTC.

Concerning this clonotype: A much larger clone lies one base from this, so it may be a read error. CDR3 nucleotides: TGCAGTGCGGACACAGGGGGCACTGAAGCTTCCTTT. Translation: CSADTGGTEASF. The chain uses TRBV20-1 and TRBJ1-1; 9 bases agree with TRBD1. CDR3 length: 12 amino acids. Germline V gene sequence: CDR1 DFQATT, CDR2 SNEGSKA (reference sequence).

This clonotype was counted many times. The rearrangement joins TRBV28 to TRBJ1-1; TRBD1 aligns across 7 bases. This CDR3 is 14 amino acids long. Looked up from germline, CDR1 is MDHEN and CDR2 is SYDVKM. V was pared by 4 bases and J by 1 base, with 3 bases of the junction left unmatched. CDR3 DNA sequence: TGTGCCAGCAGTTCGGGACAGCAGAACACTGAAGCTTTCTTT. Its protein product is CASSSGQQNTEAFF.

The V call is TRBV5-1, the J call TRBJ2-1; 10 bases match TRBD2. The CDR3 is 16 residues long. V lost 0 bases and J lost 7; bases outside the gene matches: 7. Germline CDR1 SGHRS, CDR2 YFSETQ. CDR3 DNA sequence: TGCGCCAGCAGCTTGGCCGACCTAGCGGGAGTTAATGAGCAGTTCTTC. The encoded protein is CASSLADLAGVNEQFF.

The rearrangement links TRBV7-2 to TRBJ2-7, with 7 bases lining up with TRBD2. The V gene end was trimmed by 5 bases and the J gene end by 2 bases; junction bases not matched to a gene: 12. Germline V gives CDR1 SGHTA, CDR2 FQGNSA. The CDR3 sequence is 16 residues long. The CDR3 nucleotides are TGTGCCAGCAGCCCCTATCGGTCGGGAGGCCCCTACGAGCAGTACTTC. It specifies CASSPYRSGGPYEQYF.

This clonotype was counted only a few times. The CDR3 bases are TGTGCCAGCAGCTCAGCGGGAAATACTCACGAGCAGTACTTC. Translation gives CASSSAGNTHEQYF. This rearrangement joins TRBV6-1 to TRBJ2-7, with 7 bases identical to TRBD2. The germline gives CDR1 MNHNS, CDR2 SASEGT. The length of the CDR3 is 14 residues. V shed 6 bases and J 5 bases; nucleotides not matched to a gene: 10.

This clonotype was counted only a few times. At one boundary the junction diverges from the germline segment, which might be a read error. V is TRBV28 and J is TRBJ1-1, with 8 bases aligning to TRBD1. This CDR3 is 13 amino acids long. The V gene's germline CDR1 is MDHEN and CDR2 SYDVKM. The CDR3 loop reads CASSLVGTGFRIF. Here the CDR3 DNA reads TGTGCCAGCAGTTTAGTAGGGACAGGTTTTCGGATCTTT. The whole variable domain, remainder taken from reference TRBV28 and TRBJ1-1, is DVKVTQSSRYLVKRTGEKVFLECVQDMDHENMFWYRQDPGLGLRLIYFSYDVKMKEKGDIPEGYSVSREKKERFSLILESASTNQTSMYLCASSLVGTGFRIFGQGTRLTVV.

This clonotype was picked up many times. The chain employs TRBV3-1 and TRBJ2-7, with D perhaps TRBD1 (6 bases). The CDR3 extends over 15 amino acids. Deletions cut 1 base from V and 2 bases from J, with 12 bases between. Germline V gene sequence: CDR1 LGHDT, CDR2 YNNKEL (reference sequence). CDR3 region: CASSQGRTVAYEQYF. The CDR3, as DNA: TGTGCCAGCAGCCAAGGCCGGACAGTGGCCTACGAGCAGTACTTC.

This clonotype was detected many times. The J gene is TRBJ2-2, the V gene TRBV29-1; D gene uncertain. Germline V gene lookup returns CDR1 SQVTM and CDR2 ANQGSEA. The CDR3 covers 11 residues. Trimming stripped 1 base from V and 6 bases from J, with 3 bases between. As DNA, the CDR3 is TGCAGCGTTGAAGGGCCCGGGGAGCTGTTTTTT. Translated, it gives CSVEGPGELFF.

The table lists this clonotype with many counts. This sequence joins TRBV10-3 and TRBJ1-3, with 7 bases identical to TRBD1. This CDR3 region has 17 residues. In germline, CDR1 is ENHRY, CDR2 SYGVKD. After removal of 6 bases from V and 0 bases from J, the junction contained 11 bases not matched to a gene. CDR3 protein: CAIRPQQTGISGNTIYF. CDR3 bases: TGTGCCATCAGGCCTCAACAGACAGGGATCTCTGGAAACACCATATATTTT.